One sample yielded the 24 T cell receptor beta chains listed below, sequenced in a study of CD8+ T cells in alopecia areata (dated 2018 in TCRdb). The library was obtained by the immunoSEQ multiplex PCR assay. For TCR sequencing, RNA was extracted from every sample and reverse transcribed into cDNA to serve as template. Sourced from immuneACCESS, this table was stored by TCRdb with only in-frame sequences that have V and J called. A share of the clones is absent; for the studies checked, an unresolved V gene accounts for under half, and the remainder has no known explanation. Within this sample are about 160,000 clones, with 50% to 70% of them counted one time only. More than 0.7% of the sample comes from the top ten. The time point label of this sample denotes: around 28 days on oral tofacitinib. The treatment or condition tag for this specimen amounts to: oral pan-JAK inhibitor, 5-10 mg twice daily.

Here the sequenced sample was CD4+ T cells sorted from blood, taken at week 4, from a patient treated with tofacitinib. The receptors here all came from a human donor with alopecia areata.

This clone showed up just once. This chain joins TRBV9 and TRBJ1-1, with no clear D. CDR3 length equals 12 residues. Trimming took 7 bases from V and 2 from J, leaving 9 bases between them. Germline CDR1 reads SGDLS; CDR2 reads YYNGEE. The CDR3 nucleotides read TGTGCCAGCTCTGCACCAAACACTGAAGCTTTCTTT. This codes for CASSAPNTEAFF.

V and J are TRBV30 and TRBJ2-7, with unresolved D. The CDR3 is made up of 13 amino acids. Per the germline V gene, CDR1 is GTSNPN and CDR2 is SVGIG (reference sequence). Trimming removed 0 bases at V and 5 bases at J, with 11 bases between. The CDR3 spells CAWSVRRSDEQYF. The DNA for the CDR3 is TGTGCCTGGAGTGTACGGAGAAGCGACGAGCAGTACTTC.

This clone came up once. V usage is TRBV4-1 and J usage is TRBJ2-1, with D tentatively TRBD2 (6 bases). The germline V gene encodes CDR1 MGHRA and CDR2 YSYEKL. V shed 0 bases and J shed 3 bases, with 12 bases lying between them. The CDR3 spans 16 residues. Here the CDR3 DNA reads TGCGCCAGCAGCCAAGATGGTAGCGGCTTCTACAATGAGCAGTTCTTC. It yields the protein CASSQDGSGFYNEQFF.

This clone came up a few times. This chain joins TRBV15 and TRBJ2-3; TRBD1 or TRBD2 may be the D gene (6 bases each). V lost 8 bases and J lost 6, with 15 bases in between. Germline assignment: CDR1 LNHNV and CDR2 YYDKDF (reference sequence). The CDR3 is 13 residues long. CDR3 bases: TGTGCCACCCGAGGAGGGGGAAGGGATACGCAGTATTTT. This gives the protein CATRGGGRDTQYF.

The chain carries TRBV30 and TRBJ1-1; D is uncertain. Looked up from germline, CDR1 is GTSNPN and CDR2 is SVGIG (reference sequence). V was pared by 3 bases and J by 5 bases, with 19 bases between. This CDR3 contains 15 residues. The CDR3 bases are TGTGCCTGGAGCGCCCGGTTGTGGGCCAGGACTGAAGCTTTCTTT. Amino acid sequence: CAWSARLWARTEAFF.

This chain links TRBV30 with TRBJ2-7; 8 nucleotides match TRBD2. Looked up from germline, CDR1 is GTSNPN and CDR2 is SVGIG (reference sequence). The CDR3 sequence is 14 residues long. The junction had 4 bases not matched to a gene; V was cut back by 1 base and J by 2 bases. CDR3: CAWSASGGTYEQYF. Here the CDR3 DNA reads TGTGCCTGGAGTGCGAGCGGGGGAACCTACGAGCAGTACTTC.

This clone has a handful of counts. The chain has TRBV15 and TRBJ2-2; TRBD2 matches at 9 bases. Germline V gene data show CDR1 as LNHNV and CDR2 as YYDKDF (reference sequence). This CDR3 has 16 amino acids. The trim removed 4 bases at V and 1 base at J, leaving 4 bases unmatched. This CDR3 reads CATSTRAGGNTGELFF. DNA of the CDR3: TGTGCCACCAGCACCCGAGCGGGGGGGAACACCGGGGAGCTGTTTTTT.

This sequence joins TRBV2 and TRBJ1-1, with 8 bases that match TRBD1. The V segment lost 4 bases and the J segment 4 bases; nucleotides outside the gene matches: 5. The length of the CDR3 is 14 residues. CDR1 is SNHLY and CDR2 is FYNNEI in the germline V gene. The DNA for the CDR3 is TGTGCCAGCAGTGTGACAGGGGCGACCACTGAAGCTTTCTTT. Protein: CASSVTGATTEAFF.

This chain uses TRBV6-5 with TRBJ2-6; no clear D gene. Looked up from germline, CDR1 is MNHEY and CDR2 is SVGAGI. V was shortened by 5 bases and J by 2 bases, with 7 bases between the two germline ends. The CDR3 extends over 14 amino acids. DNA of the CDR3: TGTGCCAGCAGTATCGAACCTGGGGCCAACGTCCTGACTTTC. Protein sequence: CASSIEPGANVLTF.

The chain carries TRBV30 and TRBJ1-6; 7 bases are a match to TRBD1. The J segment lost 15 bases and the V segment lost 0 bases, leaving 8 bases of the junction unmatched. The V gene's germline CDR1 is GTSNPN and CDR2 SVGIG (reference sequence). The CDR3 extends over 13 amino acids. Written as DNA, the CDR3 is TGTGCCTGGAGTGTACAACAGGGGCAACTCCTCCACTTT. Translating gives CAWSVQQGQLLHF.

V is TRBV6-1 and J is TRBJ2-7; D remains ambiguous. CDR1 is MNHNS and CDR2 is SASEGT in the germline V gene. V dropped 9 bases and J dropped 3 bases, with 15 bases sitting between them. This CDR3 is built from 13 residues. The DNA of the CDR3 is TGTGCCAGTATCGAGAGATTAGTCTACGAGCAGTACTTC. As protein: CASIERLVYEQYF.

The chain couples TRBV5-1 to TRBJ2-1; 9 positions agree with TRBD2. The CDR3 is 13 amino acids. The V segment lost 7 bases and the J segment 7 bases; nucleotides outside the gene matches: 6. Germline V gene data show CDR1 as SGHRS and CDR2 as YFSETQ. The CDR3 protein is CASGLAGINEQFF. CDR3 sequence (DNA): TGCGCCAGCGGCCTAGCGGGGATAAATGAGCAGTTCTTC.

The chain is built from TRBV5-1 and TRBJ2-5, with D perhaps assigned TRBD1 or TRBD2 (5 bases each). The V and J ends lost 4 bases and 2 bases respectively, with 15 bases between them. Germline-derived CDR1 and CDR2 are SGHRS and YFSETQ. This CDR3 has 15 residues. CDR3 amino acids: CASSARAGTQETQYF. The DNA of the CDR3 is TGCGCCAGCAGCGCTCGGGCCGGGACGCAAGAGACCCAGTACTTC.

The chain has TRBV13 and TRBJ1-2, with D unresolved. This CDR3 has 13 amino acids. The germline V and J ends were trimmed by 5 bases and 4 bases, with 11 bases remaining between them. Looked up from germline, CDR1 is PRHDT and CDR2 is FYEKMQ (reference sequence). CDR3 bases: TGTGCCAGCAGCACGAGGGCGGCCTATGGCTACACCTTC. It is translated as CASSTRAAYGYTF.

This chain joins TRBV9 and TRBJ2-1, with 9 bases that match TRBD2. The CDR3 spans 14 residues. Germline CDR1 SGDLS, CDR2 YYNGEE. After removal of 5 bases from V and 5 bases from J, the junction contained 5 bases not matched to a gene. CDR3 in DNA: TGTGCCAGCAGACCGGCGGGGGGGCACAATGAGCAGTTCTTC. Translated, it gives CASRPAGGHNEQFF.

The CDR3 spells CASSLTTGMNGYTF. The CDR3 DNA sequence: TGTGCCAGCAGCTTGACGACAGGGATGAATGGCTACACCTTC. V is TRBV5-5 and J is TRBJ1-2; 7 bases are shared with TRBD1. Germline V gene data show CDR1 as SGHKS and CDR2 as YYEKEE (reference sequence). J gave up 6 bases and V 1 base, and 6 bases lay outside the gene matches. This CDR3 region has 14 residues.

Concerning this clone itself: The same CDR3 also results from other DNA sequences found in this sample. This rearrangement joins TRBV29-1 to TRBJ2-3, with 12 bases aligning to TRBD1. The germline V gene encodes CDR1 SQVTM and CDR2 ANQGSEA. The V gene end was trimmed by 6 bases and the J gene end by 6 bases; junction bases not matched to a gene: 7. This CDR3 region has 14 residues. CDR3 region: CSVGWDRGRDTQYF. The CDR3 DNA reads TGCAGCGTCGGCTGGGACAGGGGGCGGGATACGCAGTATTTT.

This chain links TRBV2 with TRBJ1-3; D ambiguous. Per germline, CDR1 SNHLY and CDR2 FYNNEI. Trimming took 7 bases from V and 4 from J, leaving 11 bases between them. This CDR3 spans 13 amino acids. The CDR3 DNA sequence: TGTGCCAGCACCCCGCAGCCAGGAAACACCATATATTTT. Translation: CASTPQPGNTIYF.

The rearrangement uses TRBV29-1 and TRBJ2-1; D gene ambiguous. CDR1 and CDR2 from the germline V gene are SQVTM and ANQGSEA. V was cut by 3 bases and J by 7 bases, with 10 bases left in between. The CDR3 loop spans 12 amino acids. CDR3 amino acids: CSVEMGPNEQFF. The DNA of the CDR3 is TGCAGCGTTGAGATGGGCCCGAATGAGCAGTTCTTC.

There are a few counts of this clone. The V call is TRBV10-3, the J call TRBJ2-3; unclear D gene. Germline V gene sequence: CDR1 ENHRY, CDR2 SYGVKD. V was cut by 4 bases and J by 0 bases, with 8 bases left in between. This CDR3 has 14 amino acids. The CDR3 here is CAISVDKSTDTQYF. CDR3 bases: TGTGCCATCAGTGTTGACAAAAGCACAGATACGCAGTATTTT.

This clone occurred a few times. V is TRBV19 and J is TRBJ1-5, with D possibly being TRBD1 (6 bases). Germline V gene sequence: CDR1 LNHDA, CDR2 SQIVND (reference sequence). This CDR3 has 17 amino acids. The V and J ends lost 2 bases and 7 bases respectively, with 21 bases between them. For the CDR3, the DNA is TGTGCCAGTAGTATAAGGACATCACAGGGTTCGGGGCAGCCCCAGCATTTT. Translating it yields CASSIRTSQGSGQPQHF.

The CDR3 region is CASSQGSGLGYEQYF. The CDR3 DNA reads as TGTGCCAGCAGCCAAGGATCGGGGCTGGGGTACGAGCAGTACTTC. The chain couples TRBV14 to TRBJ2-7, with D perhaps TRBD1 or TRBD2 (5 bases each). This CDR3 has 15 residues. V lost 1 base and J lost 4, with 14 bases in between. Germline V gives CDR1 SGHDN, CDR2 FVKESK.

The CDR3 DNA reads as TGTGCCAGCAGCGGGACAGTTTATGGCTACACCTTC. This sequence encodes CASSGTVYGYTF. The rearrangement links TRBV2 to TRBJ1-2; 7 nucleotides line up with TRBD1. V lost 6 bases to trimming and J lost 5 bases; unmatched junction nucleotides: 3. Germline CDR1 reads SNHLY; CDR2 reads FYNNEI. The CDR3 is 12 residues long.

This clone has a handful of counts. V usage is TRBV6-6 and J usage is TRBJ1-6, with 8 bases lining up with TRBD1. Trimming removed 8 bases from V and 7 bases from J; junction bases left unmatched: 4. This CDR3 region has 13 residues. Germline CDR1 is MNHNY and CDR2 is SVGAGI (reference sequence). CDR3 coding DNA: TGTGCCAGCGCAGCAGGGGGCAATTCACCCCTCCACTTT. Residues: CASAAGGNSPLHF.